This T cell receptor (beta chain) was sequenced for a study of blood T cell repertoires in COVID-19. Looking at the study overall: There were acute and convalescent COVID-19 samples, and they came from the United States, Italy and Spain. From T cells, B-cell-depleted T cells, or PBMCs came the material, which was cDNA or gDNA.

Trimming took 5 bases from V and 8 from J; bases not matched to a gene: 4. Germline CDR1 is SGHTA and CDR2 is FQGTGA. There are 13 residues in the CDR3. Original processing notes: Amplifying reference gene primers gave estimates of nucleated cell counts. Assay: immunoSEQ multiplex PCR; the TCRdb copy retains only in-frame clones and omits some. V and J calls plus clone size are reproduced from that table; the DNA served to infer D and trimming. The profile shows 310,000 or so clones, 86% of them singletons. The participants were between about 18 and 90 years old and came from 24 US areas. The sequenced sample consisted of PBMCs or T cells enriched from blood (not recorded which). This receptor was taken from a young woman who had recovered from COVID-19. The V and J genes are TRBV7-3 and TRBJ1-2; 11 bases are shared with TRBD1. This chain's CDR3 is CASSPRTGGGYTF. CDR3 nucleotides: TGTGCCAGCAGCCCGCGGACAGGGGGCGGCTACACCTTC. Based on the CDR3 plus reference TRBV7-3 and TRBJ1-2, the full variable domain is GAGVSQTPSNKVTEKGKYVELRCDPISGHTALYWYRQSLGQGPEFLIYFQGTGAADDSGLPNDRFFAVRPEGSVSTLKIQRTERGDSAVYLCASSPRTGGGYTFGSGTRLTVV.